The clone carrying this T cell receptor beta chain was counted a single time. This specimen comes from a study of blood T cell repertoires in COVID-19. Trimming cost V 6 bases and J 4 bases, with 17 bases left between them. In germline, CDR1 is MDHEN, CDR2 SYDVKM. The CDR3 extends over 15 amino acids. Using immunoSEQ multiplex PCR, the repertoire was profiled, and TCRdb retains in-frame clones only, with some absent. The sample consists of under 75,000 clones, over 75% of them appearing once. Sequenced sample: peripheral blood. This receptor was obtained from a human donor in a cohort sampled during active COVID-19. The chain joins TRBV28 to TRBJ2-3, with D perhaps TRBD2 (6 bases). Here the CDR3 reads CASRGLLKGPDTQYF. The CDR3 DNA is TGTGCCAGCAGGGGACTTCTAAAAGGACCAGATACGCAGTATTTT.